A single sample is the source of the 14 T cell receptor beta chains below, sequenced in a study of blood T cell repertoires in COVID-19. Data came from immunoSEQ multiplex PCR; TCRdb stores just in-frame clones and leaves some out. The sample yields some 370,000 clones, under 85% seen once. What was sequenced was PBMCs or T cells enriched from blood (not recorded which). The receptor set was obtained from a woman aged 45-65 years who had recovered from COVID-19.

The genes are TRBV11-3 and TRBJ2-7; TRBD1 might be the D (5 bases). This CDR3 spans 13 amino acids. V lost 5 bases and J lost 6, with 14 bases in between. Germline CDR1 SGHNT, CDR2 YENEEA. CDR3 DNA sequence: TGTGCCAGCAGCCACTTTAAGGGGCCCGAGCAGTACTTC. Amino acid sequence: CASSHFKGPEQYF.

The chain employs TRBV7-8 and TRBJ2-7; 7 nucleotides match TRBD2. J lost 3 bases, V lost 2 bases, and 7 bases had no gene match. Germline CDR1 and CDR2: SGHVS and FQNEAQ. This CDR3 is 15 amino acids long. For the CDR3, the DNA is TGTGCCAGCAGCTTAAGGCGGGGGAGTTACTACGAGCAGTACTTC. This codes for CASSLRRGSYYEQYF. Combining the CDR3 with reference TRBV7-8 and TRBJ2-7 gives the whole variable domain GAGVSQSPRYKVAKRGQDVALRCDPISGHVSLFWYQQALGQGPEFLTYFQNEAQLDKSGLPSDRFFAERPEGSVSTLKIQRTQQEDSAVYLCASSLRRGSYYEQYFGPGTRLTVT.

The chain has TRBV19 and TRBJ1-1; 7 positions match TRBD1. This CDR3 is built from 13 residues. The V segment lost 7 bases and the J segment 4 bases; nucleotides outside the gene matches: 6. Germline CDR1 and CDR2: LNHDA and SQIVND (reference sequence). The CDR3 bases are TGTGCCAGTACTAGGGACAGCCCCACTGAAGCTTTCTTT. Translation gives CASTRDSPTEAFF.

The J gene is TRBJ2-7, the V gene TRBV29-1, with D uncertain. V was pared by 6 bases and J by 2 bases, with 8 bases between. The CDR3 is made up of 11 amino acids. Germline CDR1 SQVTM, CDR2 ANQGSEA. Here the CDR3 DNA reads TGCAGCGTCCAGGAAACCTACGAGCAGTACTTC. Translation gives CSVQETYEQYF.

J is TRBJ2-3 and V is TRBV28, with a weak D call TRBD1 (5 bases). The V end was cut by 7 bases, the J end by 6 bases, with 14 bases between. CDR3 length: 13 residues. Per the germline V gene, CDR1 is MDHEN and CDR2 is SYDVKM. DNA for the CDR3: TGTGCCAGCACACAGGCTAGTTGGGATACGCAGTATTTT. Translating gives CASTQASWDTQYF. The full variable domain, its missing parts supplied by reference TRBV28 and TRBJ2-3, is DVKVTQSSRYLVKRTGEKVFLECVQDMDHENMFWYRQDPGLGLRLIYFSYDVKMKEKGDIPEGYSVSREKKERFSLILESASTNQTSMYLCASTQASWDTQYFGPGTRLTVL.

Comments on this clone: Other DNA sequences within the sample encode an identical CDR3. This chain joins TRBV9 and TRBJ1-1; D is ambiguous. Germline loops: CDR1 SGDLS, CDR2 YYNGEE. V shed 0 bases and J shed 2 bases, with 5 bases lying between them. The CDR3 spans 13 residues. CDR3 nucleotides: TGTGCCAGCAGCGTAGCGGGAAACACTGAAGCTTTCTTT. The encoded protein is CASSVAGNTEAFF.

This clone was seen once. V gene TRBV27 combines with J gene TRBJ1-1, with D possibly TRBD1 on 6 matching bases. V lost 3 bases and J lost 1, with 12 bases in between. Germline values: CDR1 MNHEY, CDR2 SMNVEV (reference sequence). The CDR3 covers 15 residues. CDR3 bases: TGTGCCAGCAGTTTCAACAGGGTTACGAACACTGAAGCTTTCTTT. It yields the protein CASSFNRVTNTEAFF.

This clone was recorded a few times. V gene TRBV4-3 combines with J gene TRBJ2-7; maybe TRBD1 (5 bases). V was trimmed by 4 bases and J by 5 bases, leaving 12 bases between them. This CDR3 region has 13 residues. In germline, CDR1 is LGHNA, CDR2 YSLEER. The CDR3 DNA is TGCGCCAGCAGCCGAGCAGGGTTCCACGAGCAGTACTTC. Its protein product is CASSRAGFHEQYF.

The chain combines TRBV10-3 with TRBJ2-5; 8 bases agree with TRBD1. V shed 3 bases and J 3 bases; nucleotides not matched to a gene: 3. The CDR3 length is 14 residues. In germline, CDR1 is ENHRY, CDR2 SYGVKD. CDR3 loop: CAISERQGKETQYF. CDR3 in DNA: TGTGCCATCAGTGAACGACAGGGGAAAGAGACCCAGTACTTC.

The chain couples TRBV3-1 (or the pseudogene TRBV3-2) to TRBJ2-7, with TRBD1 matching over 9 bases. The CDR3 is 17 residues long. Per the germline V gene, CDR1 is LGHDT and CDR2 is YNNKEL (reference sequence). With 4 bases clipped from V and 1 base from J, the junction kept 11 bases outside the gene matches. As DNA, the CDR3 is TGTGCCAGCAGCCTCAAGCCCGCCGGACAGGGGTCCTACGAGCAGTACTTC. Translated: CASSLKPAGQGSYEQYF.

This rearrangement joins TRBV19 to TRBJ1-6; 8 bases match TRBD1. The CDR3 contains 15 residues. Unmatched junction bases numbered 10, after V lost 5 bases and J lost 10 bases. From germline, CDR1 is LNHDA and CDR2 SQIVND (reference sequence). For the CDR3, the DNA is TGTGCCAGTAGTCCACAGACAGGGGACGGGTCACCCCTCCACTTT. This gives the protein CASSPQTGDGSPLHF.

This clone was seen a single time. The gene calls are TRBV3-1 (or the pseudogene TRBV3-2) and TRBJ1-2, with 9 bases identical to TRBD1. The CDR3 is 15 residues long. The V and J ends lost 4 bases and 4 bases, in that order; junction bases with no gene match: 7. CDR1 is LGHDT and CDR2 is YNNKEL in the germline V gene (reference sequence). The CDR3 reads CASSPDRGSGYGYTF. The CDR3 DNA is TGTGCCAGCAGCCCCGACAGGGGGTCGGGCTATGGCTACACCTTC.

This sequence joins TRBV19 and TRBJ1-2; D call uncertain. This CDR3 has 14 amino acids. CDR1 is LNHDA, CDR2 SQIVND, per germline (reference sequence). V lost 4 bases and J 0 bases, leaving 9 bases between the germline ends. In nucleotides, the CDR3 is TGTGCCAGTAGTACCGCGGGTACTAACTATGGCTACACCTTC. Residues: CASSTAGTNYGYTF. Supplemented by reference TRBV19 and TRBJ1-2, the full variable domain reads DGGITQSPKYLFRKEGQNVTLSCEQNLNHDAMYWYRQDPGQGLRLIYYSQIVNDFQKGDIAEGYSVSREKKESFPLTVTSAQKNPTAFYLCASSTAGTNYGYTFGSGTRLTVV.

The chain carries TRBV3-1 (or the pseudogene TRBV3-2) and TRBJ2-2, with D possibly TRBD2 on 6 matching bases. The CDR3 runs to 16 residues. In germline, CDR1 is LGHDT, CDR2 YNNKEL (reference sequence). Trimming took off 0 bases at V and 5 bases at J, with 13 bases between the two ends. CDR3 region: CASSQERGRGTGELFF. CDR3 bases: TGTGCCAGCAGCCAAGAACGGGGCCGGGGGACCGGGGAGCTGTTTTTT.